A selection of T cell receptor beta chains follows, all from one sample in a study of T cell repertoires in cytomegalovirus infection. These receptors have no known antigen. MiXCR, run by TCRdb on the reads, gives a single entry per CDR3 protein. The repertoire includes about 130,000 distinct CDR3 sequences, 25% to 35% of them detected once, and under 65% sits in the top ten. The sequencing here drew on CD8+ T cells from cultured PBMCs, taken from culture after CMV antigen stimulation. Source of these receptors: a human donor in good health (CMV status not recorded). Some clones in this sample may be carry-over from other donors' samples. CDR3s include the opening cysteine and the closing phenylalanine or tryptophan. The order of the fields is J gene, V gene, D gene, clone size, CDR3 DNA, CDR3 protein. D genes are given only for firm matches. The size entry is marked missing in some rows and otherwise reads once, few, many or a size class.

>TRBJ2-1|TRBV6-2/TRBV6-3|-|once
TGTGCCAGCAGCGCCCTTCAAATCAGGGGTTACAATGAGCAGTTCTTC
CASSALQIRGYNEQFF
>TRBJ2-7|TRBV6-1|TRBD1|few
TGTGCCAGCAGTTTAGAGGGGACAGGTCGCTACGAGCAGTACTTC
CASSLEGTGRYEQYF
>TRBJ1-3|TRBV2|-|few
TGTGCCAGCAGTGAGAGTGTGCCCCACATAACGGGAAACACCATATATTTT
CASSESVPHITGNTIYF
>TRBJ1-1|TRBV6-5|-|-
TGTGCCAGCAGTTTCAGGACGGACGCGAACACTGAAGCTTTCTTT
CASSFRTDANTEAFF
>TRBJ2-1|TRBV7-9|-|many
TGTGCCAGCAGCCAGCCAGTCACGAAGTACAATGAGCAGTTCTTC
CASSQPVTKYNEQFF
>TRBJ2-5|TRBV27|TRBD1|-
TGTGCCAGCAGCCCGGGACAGGGGAGGCACGCTGAGACCCAGTACTTC
CASSPGQGRHAETQYF
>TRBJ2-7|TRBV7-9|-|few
TGTGCCAGCAGCTCCAGGGGGGGCGATCTGTACGAGCAGTACTTC
CASSSRGGDLYEQYF
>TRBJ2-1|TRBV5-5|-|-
TGTGCCAGCAGCCGTCTGGGCTCCTACAATGAGCAGTTCTTC
CASSRLGSYNEQFF
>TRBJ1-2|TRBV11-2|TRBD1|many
TGTGCCAGCAGCTCCACAAGACAGGGCTATGGCTACACCTTC
CASSSTRQGYGYTF
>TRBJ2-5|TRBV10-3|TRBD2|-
TGTGCCATCAGTGAGTCGAAGGCGGCGGGAGAGCAAGAGACCCAGTACTTC
CAISESKAAGEQETQYF
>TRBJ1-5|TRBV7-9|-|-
TGTGCCAGCAGCTTAGACACAGGTTGGGGGTATCAGCCCCAGCATTTT
CASSLDTGWGYQPQHF
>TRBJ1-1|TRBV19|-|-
TGTGCCAGTAGTATGGCGGCAGGGAACCTGAACACTGAAGCTTTCTTT
CASSMAAGNLNTEAFF
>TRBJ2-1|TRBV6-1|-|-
TGTGCCAGCAGTGATGAGTGGAACACGGCGGGCAATGAGCAGTTCTTC
CASSDEWNTAGNEQFF
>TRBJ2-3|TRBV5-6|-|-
TGTGCCAGCAGCACCCCGTTTGGCCCTTTCACAGATACGCAGTATTTT
CASSTPFGPFTDTQYF
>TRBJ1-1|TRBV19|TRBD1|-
TGTGCCAGCCGGACCCGGGACAGATCCAACACTGAAGCTTTCTTT
CASRTRDRSNTEAFF
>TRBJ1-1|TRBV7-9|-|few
TGTGCCAGCAGCTTCCCCGGTCCGAACACTGAAGCTTTCTTT
CASSFPGPNTEAFF
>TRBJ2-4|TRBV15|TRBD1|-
TGTGCCACCAGCAGAAGTGAGGACAGGGGAGCCAAAAACATTCAGTACTTC
CATSRSEDRGAKNIQYF
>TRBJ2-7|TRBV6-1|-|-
TGTGCCAGCAGACAGGGCTCCTACGAGCAGTACTTC
CASRQGSYEQYF
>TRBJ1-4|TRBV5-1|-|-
TGCGCCAGCAGCTTGGGGTACACCCGGACGGAAAAACTGTTTTTT
CASSLGYTRTEKLFF
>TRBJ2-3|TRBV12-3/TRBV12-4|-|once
TGTGCCAGCAGTTTGTTTCGTGCTAGCACAGATACGCAGTATTTT
CASSLFRASTDTQYF
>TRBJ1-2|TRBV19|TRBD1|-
TGTGCCAGTAGTATTGAAGTGGCGGGACAGGGGCCTGCTAACTATGGCTACACCTTC
CASSIEVAGQGPANYGYTF
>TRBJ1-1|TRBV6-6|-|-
TGTGCCAGCAGTTACTCGCGGGTCAAAGGGGTTAACACTGAAGCTTTCTTT
CASSYSRVKGVNTEAFF
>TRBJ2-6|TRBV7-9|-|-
TGTGCCAGCAGCTCACCCTTCCAGACTGGGGCCAACGTCCTGACTTTC
CASSSPFQTGANVLTF
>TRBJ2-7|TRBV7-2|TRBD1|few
TGTGCCAGCGAGGACAGGTACTCCTACGAGCAGTACTTC
CASEDRYSYEQYF
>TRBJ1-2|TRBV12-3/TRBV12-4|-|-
TGTGCCAGCAGTTTAGCCCTCACAGGGCCTGGCTACACCTTC
CASSLALTGPGYTF
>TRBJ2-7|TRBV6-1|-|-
TGTGCCAGCAAAGCGGACACCTCCTACGAGCAGTACTTC
CASKADTSYEQYF
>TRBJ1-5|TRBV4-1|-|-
TGCGCCAGCAGCCATCCCCAGCAGGGTTTGCAGCCCCAGCATTTT
CASSHPQQGLQPQHF
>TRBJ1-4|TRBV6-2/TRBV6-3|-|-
TGTGCCAGCGGAACGAAGATCAATGAAAAACTGTTTTTT
CASGTKINEKLFF
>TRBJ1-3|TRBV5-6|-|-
TGTGCCAGCAGCTCGACGACGGCCAACTCTGGAAACACCATATATTTT
CASSSTTANSGNTIYF
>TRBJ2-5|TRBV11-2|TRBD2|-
TGTGCCAGCAGCTTAGTTTGGGCTAGCGGGGGAGAGACCCAGTACTTC
CASSLVWASGGETQYF
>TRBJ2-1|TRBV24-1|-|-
TGTGCCACCAGTGATTTGAAGGGCTATGAGCAGTTCTTC
CATSDLKGYEQFF
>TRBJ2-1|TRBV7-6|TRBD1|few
TGTGCCAGCAGCAACAGGGGGTCAGGAGACAATGAGCAGTTCTTC
CASSNRGSGDNEQFF
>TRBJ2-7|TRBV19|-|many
TGTGCCAGTAGGAGACTCGGGACGGATACCTACGAGCAGTACTTC
CASRRLGTDTYEQYF
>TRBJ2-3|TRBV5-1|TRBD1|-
TGCGCCAGCAGCTTTACGGACAGGGGGGGCCCAGATACGCAGTATTTT
CASSFTDRGGPDTQYF
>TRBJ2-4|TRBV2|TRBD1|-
TGTGCCAGCAGTGCTCTCAATTTCGGACAGGGGCAGTACTTC
CASSALNFGQGQYF
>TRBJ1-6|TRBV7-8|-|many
TGTGCCAGCAGCTTAGCGAGGTCGCTTGTGCCGGGACTGATCGGATCACCCCTCCACTTT
CASSLARSLVPGLIGSPLHF
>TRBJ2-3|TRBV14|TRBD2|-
TGTGCCAGCAGCCAAGATGGCTACAGCGGGGGCCCCACAGATACGCAGTATTTT
CASSQDGYSGGPTDTQYF
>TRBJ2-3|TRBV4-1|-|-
TGCGCCAGCAGCCAAGGAGGGCAGCGGAGGGGAGATACGCAGTATTTT
CASSQGGQRRGDTQYF
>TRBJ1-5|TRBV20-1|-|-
TGCAGTGCTAGAGAGAGGGCTAGCAATCAGCCCCAGCATTTT
CSARERASNQPQHF
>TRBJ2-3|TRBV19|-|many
TGTGCCAGTAGCCGCACAGATACGCAGTATTTT
CASSRTDTQYF
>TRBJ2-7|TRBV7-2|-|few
TGTGCCAGCAGCTTACGGGGGCGGGACGACTCCTACGAGCAGTACTTC
CASSLRGRDDSYEQYF
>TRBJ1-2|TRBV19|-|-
TGTGCCAGTAGTATGGGGGGCGAAGGCTACACCTTC
CASSMGGEGYTF
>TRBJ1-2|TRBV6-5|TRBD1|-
TGTGCCAGCAGTCCCGGGACAGGGAATGGCTACACCTTC
CASSPGTGNGYTF
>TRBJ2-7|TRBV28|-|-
TGTGCCAGCAGTTTGGCCTCCTGGAGCAACGAGCAGTACTTC
CASSLASWSNEQYF
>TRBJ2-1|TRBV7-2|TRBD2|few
TGTGCCAGCAGCTTAGCGGCTAGCGGGGTGTACAATGAGCAGTTCTTC
CASSLAASGVYNEQFF
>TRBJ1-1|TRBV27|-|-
TGTGCCAGCAGGCCTGCAGGGTGGAACACTGAAGCTTTCTTT
CASRPAGWNTEAFF
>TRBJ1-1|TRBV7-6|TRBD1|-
TGTGCCAGCAGCCCCCGGGGACAGAAAACTGAAGCTTTCTTT
CASSPRGQKTEAFF
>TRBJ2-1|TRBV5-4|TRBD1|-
TGTGCCAGCAGCTTCGGCCGGGACAGGGGGCAAGAGCAGTTCTTC
CASSFGRDRGQEQFF
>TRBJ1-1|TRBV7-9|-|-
TGTGCCAGCAGCTTCCTAGACAGACAGAACACTGAAGCTTTCTTT
CASSFLDRQNTEAFF
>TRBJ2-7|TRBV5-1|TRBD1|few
TGCGCCAGCAGCTTACAGGGGGGAGGCTACGAGCAGTACTTC
CASSLQGGGYEQYF
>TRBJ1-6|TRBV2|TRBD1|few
TGTGCCAGCAAGACAGGGTACAATAATTCACCCCTCCACTTT
CASKTGYNNSPLHF
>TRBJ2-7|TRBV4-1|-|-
TGCGCCAGCAGCCAATCCCCCCCGGGCTACGAGCAGTACTTC
CASSQSPPGYEQYF
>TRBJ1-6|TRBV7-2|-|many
TGTGCCAGCAGCTTACGGGACCTACGGGGGTCACCCCTCCACTTT
CASSLRDLRGSPLHF
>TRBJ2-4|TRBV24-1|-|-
TGTGCCACCAACATAAAGTACTTC
CATNIKYF